The clone carrying this T cell receptor beta chain was seen a few times. This record comes from a study of blood T cell repertoires in COVID-19. Study summary: Spain, Italy and the United States supplied samples that represented acute and convalescent COVID-19.

Produced via immunoSEQ multiplex PCR; TCRdb's table is partial and in-frame only. The profile shows tens of thousands of clones, roughly four fifths of them singletons. Sequencing was carried out using peripheral blood. The origin of this receptor is a man older than 75 with acute or convalescent COVID-19.

The CDR3 sequence is CASSQDSGTGIYNEQFF. DNA of the CDR3: TGCGCCAGCAGCCAAGATTCTGGGACAGGAATATACAATGAGCAGTTCTTC. V is TRBV4-1 and J is TRBJ2-1, with 8 bases identical to TRBD1. This CDR3 has 17 residues. The V gene end was trimmed by 0 bases and the J gene end by 4 bases; junction bases not matched to a gene: 8. From germline, CDR1 is MGHRA and CDR2 YSYEKL.